The present entry profiles one T cell receptor beta chain with its context. Its specificity is unknown. Unmatched junction bases numbered 8, after V lost 0 bases and J lost 5 bases. The CDR3 is 16 residues long. From germline, CDR1 is LGHNA and CDR2 YNFKEQ. This specimen belongs to a study of cytomegalovirus exposure and HLA in healthy donors. As for the study in general: Earlier results showed 90 million to 120 million unique TCR beta sequences derived from approximately 170 million T cells.

The PCR was carried out with 60 Vbeta primers and 13 Jbeta primers. TCRdb's table, derived via immunoSEQ multiplex PCR, lists solely in-frame clones and lacks some. There are 150,000 to 200,000 clones in the sample; approximately 83% occur only once, and about 3.1% lies in the top ten. Overall study findings and caveats: It was reportedly the case that the classifier diagnosed cytomegalovirus status with high specificity and sensitivity.

While unrecorded immune exposures were likely, the donors were nominally healthy when sampled. The receptor comes from a male donor in good health and CMV-seronegative. V and J are TRBV4-2 and TRBJ2-5, with TRBD2 identical over 8 bases. The specimen sequenced was PBMCs. The CDR3 DNA reads TGTGCCAGCAGCCAAGAGGCTCCGGGGGGGCGGGAGACCCAGTACTTC. Protein: CASSQEAPGGRETQYF.